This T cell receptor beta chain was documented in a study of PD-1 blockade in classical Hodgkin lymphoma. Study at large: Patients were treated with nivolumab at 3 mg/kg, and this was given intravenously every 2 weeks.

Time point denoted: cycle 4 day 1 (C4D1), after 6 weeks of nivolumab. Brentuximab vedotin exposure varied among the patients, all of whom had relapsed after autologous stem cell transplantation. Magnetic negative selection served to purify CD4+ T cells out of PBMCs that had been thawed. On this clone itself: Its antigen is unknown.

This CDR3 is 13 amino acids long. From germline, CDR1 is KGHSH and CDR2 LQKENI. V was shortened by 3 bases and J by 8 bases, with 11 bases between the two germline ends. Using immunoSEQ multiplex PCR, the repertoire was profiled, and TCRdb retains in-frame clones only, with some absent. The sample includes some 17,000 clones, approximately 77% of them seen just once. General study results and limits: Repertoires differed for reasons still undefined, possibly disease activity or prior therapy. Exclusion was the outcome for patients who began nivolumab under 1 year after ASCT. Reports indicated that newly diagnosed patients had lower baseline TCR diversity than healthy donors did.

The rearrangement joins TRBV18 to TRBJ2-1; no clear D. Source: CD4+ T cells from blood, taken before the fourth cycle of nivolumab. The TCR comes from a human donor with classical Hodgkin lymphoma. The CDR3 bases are TGTGCCAGCTCACCGGTAGTACCCCATGAGCAGTTCTTC. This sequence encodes CASSPVVPHEQFF.